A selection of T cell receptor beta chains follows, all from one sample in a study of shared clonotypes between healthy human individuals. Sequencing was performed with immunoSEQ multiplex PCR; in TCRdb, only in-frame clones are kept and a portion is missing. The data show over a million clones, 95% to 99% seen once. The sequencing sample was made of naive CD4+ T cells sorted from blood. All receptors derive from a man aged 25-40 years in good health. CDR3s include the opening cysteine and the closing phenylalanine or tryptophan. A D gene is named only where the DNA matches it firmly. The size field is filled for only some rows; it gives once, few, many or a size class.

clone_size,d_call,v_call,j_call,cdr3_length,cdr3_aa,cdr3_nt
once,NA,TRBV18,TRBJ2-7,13,CASSPVSSWEQYF,TGTGCCAGCTCACCAGTCAGTTCGTGGGAGCAGTACTTC
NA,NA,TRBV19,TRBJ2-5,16,CASSIAPGRSQETQYF,TGTGCCAGTAGTATAGCCCCGGGGAGGAGTCAAGAGACCCAGTACTTC
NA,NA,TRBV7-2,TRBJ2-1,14,CASSLGQNWDEQFF,TGTGCCAGCAGCTTAGGACAGAATTGGGATGAGCAGTTCTTC
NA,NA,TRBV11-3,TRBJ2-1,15,CASSPSGTSYNEQFF,TGTGCCAGCAGCCCCAGCGGGACAAGCTACAATGAGCAGTTCTTC
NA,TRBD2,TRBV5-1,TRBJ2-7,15,CASSFGLAGGSEQYF,TGCGCCAGCAGCTTTGGACTAGCGGGAGGATCCGAGCAGTACTTC
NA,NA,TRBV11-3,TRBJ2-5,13,CASSFSGEETQYF,TGTGCCAGCAGCTTTTCGGGGGAAGAGACCCAGTACTTC
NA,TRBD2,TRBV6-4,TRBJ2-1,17,CASSDGSSGRLNNEQFF,TGTGCCAGCAGTGATGGGTCTAGCGGGCGGCTTAACAATGAGCAGTTCTTC
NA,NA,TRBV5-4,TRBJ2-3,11,CASSLSDTQYF,TGTGCCAGCAGCTTATCAGATACGCAGTATTTT
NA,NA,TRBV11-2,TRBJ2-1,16,CASSPGMTPLNNEQFF,TGTGCCAGCAGCCCAGGAATGACCCCCCTTAACAATGAGCAGTTCTTC
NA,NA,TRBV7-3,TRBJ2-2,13,CASSPSLGGELFF,TGTGCCAGCAGCCCCTCACTAGGAGGGGAGCTGTTTTTT
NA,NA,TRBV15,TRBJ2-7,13,CATSRVGGGEQYF,TGTGCCACCAGCAGAGTGGGGGGAGGCGAGCAGTACTTC
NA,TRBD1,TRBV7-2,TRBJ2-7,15,CASSSPGQGTYEQYF,TGTGCCAGCAGCTCACCGGGACAGGGAACCTACGAGCAGTACTTC
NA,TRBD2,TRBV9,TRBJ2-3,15,CASSIAGGPPDTQYF,TGTGCCAGCAGTATAGCGGGAGGGCCGCCAGATACGCAGTATTTT
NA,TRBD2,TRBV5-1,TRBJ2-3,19,CASSLSRLAGGRGTDTQYF,TGCGCCAGCAGCTTATCGCGGCTAGCGGGAGGCCGTGGCACAGATACGCAGTATTTT
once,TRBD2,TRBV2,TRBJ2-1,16,CASSKRGLAGVNEQFF,TGTGCCAGCAGTAAGAGAGGACTAGCGGGAGTGAATGAGCAGTTCTTC
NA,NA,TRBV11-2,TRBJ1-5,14,CASSLAGGNQPQHF,TGTGCCAGCAGCTTAGCGGGGGGGAATCAGCCCCAGCATTTT
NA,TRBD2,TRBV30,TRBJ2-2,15,CASRGRAWSTGELFF,TGTGCCTCCCGAGGGAGGGCCTGGAGCACCGGGGAGCTGTTTTTT
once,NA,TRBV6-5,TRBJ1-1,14,CASRIGSGNTEAFF,TGTGCCAGCAGGATAGGGTCAGGGAACACTGAAGCTTTCTTT
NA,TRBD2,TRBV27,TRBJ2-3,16,CASSRVGLADTDTQYF,TGTGCCAGCAGTAGAGTGGGACTAGCGGACACAGATACGCAGTATTTT
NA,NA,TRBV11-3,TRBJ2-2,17,CASSSPRGGSNTGELFF,TGTGCCAGCAGCTCCCCCAGGGGGGGATCGAACACCGGGGAGCTGTTTTTT
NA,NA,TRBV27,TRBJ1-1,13,CATRVWTSTEAFF,TGTGCCACTAGGGTTTGGACGTCTACTGAAGCTTTCTTT
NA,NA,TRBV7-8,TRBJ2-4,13,CASSLALENIQYF,TGTGCCAGCAGCTTAGCGTTAGAAAACATTCAGTACTTC
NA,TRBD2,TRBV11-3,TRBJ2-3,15,CASSQSGLASDTQYF,TGTGCCAGCAGCCAGAGTGGACTAGCGTCAGATACGCAGTATTTT
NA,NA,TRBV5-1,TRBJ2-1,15,CASSETGTLGGEQFF,TGCGCCAGCAGCGAAACCGGGACCCTGGGGGGTGAGCAGTTCTTC
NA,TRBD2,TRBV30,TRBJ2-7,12,CAWSRAGVEQYF,TGTGCCTGGAGTCGAGCGGGGGTCGAGCAGTACTTC
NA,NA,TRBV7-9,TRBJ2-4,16,CASSELPILAKNIQYF,TGTGCCAGCAGTGAGCTCCCGATACTAGCCAAAAACATTCAGTACTTC
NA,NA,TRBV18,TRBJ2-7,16,CASSPRLTASSYEQYF,TGTGCCAGCTCACCACGTCTAACGGCGAGCTCCTACGAGCAGTACTTC
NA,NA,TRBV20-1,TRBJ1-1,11,CSAPQGRGAFF,TGCAGTGCGCCCCAGGGTAGGGGAGCTTTCTTT
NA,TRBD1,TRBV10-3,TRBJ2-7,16,CAHSRAGTGRSSEQYF,TGTGCTCATTCGAGGGCGGGGACAGGGAGGTCCTCCGAGCAGTACTTC
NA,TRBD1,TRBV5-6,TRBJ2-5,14,CASSIDRGATSQYF,TGTGCCAGCAGCATAGACAGGGGGGCTACCTCCCAGTACTTC
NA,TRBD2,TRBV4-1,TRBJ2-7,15,CASSFQLGGTYEQYF,TGCGCCAGCAGCTTTCAGTTGGGGGGGACTTACGAGCAGTACTTC
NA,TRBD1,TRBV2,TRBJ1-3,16,CASSRKDRPSGNTIYF,TGTGCCAGCAGTCGTAAGGACAGGCCCTCTGGAAACACCATATATTTT
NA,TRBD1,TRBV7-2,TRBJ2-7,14,CASSFGTGKDEQYF,TGTGCCAGCAGCTTTGGGACAGGGAAGGACGAGCAGTACTTC
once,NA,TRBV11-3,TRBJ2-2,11,CASSSEGELFF,TGTGCCAGCAGCTCTGAAGGGGAGCTGTTTTTT
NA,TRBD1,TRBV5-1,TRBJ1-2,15,CASSRGQQGAQGYTF,TGCGCCAGCAGCAGAGGGCAACAGGGGGCTCAAGGCTACACCTTC
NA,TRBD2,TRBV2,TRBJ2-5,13,CASRLTSGETQYF,TGTGCCAGCAGGCTGACTAGCGGAGAGACCCAGTACTTC
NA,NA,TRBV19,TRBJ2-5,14,CASSNHGRAETQYF,TGTGCCAGTAGTAACCATGGACGGGCAGAGACCCAGTACTTC
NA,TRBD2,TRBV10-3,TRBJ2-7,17,CAISGRGLAGGSYEQYF,TGTGCCATCAGTGGACGGGGACTAGCGGGAGGTTCCTACGAGCAGTACTTC
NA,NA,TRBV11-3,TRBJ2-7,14,CASSHSQGRYEQYF,TGTGCCAGCAGCCATTCTCAGGGGCGCTACGAGCAGTACTTC
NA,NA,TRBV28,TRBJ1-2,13,CASRQQGDGGYTF,TGTGCCAGCAGACAACAGGGAGATGGTGGCTACACCTTC
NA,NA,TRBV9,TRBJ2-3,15,CASSPPTGGTDTQYF,TGTGCCAGCAGCCCCCCCACGGGCGGCACAGATACGCAGTATTTT
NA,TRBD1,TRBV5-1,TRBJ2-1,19,CASSLRNRGAPSSYNEQFF,TGCGCCAGCAGCTTAAGGAACAGGGGGGCCCCGAGCTCCTACAATGAGCAGTTCTTC
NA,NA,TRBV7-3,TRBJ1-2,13,CASSLGQDYGYTF,TGTGCCAGCAGCCTAGGACAAGACTATGGCTACACCTTC
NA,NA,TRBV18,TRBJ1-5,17,CASSPTRGQSSNQPQHF,TGTGCCAGCTCACCAACCCGGGGCCAGAGCAGCAATCAGCCCCAGCATTTT
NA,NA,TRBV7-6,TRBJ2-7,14,CASSFEAHEGEQYF,TGTGCCAGCAGCTTCGAGGCGCACGAGGGCGAGCAGTACTTC
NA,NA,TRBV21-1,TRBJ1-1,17,CASSNKQPNNLGAEAFF,TGTGCCAGCAGCAATAAGCAGCCGAACAATCTTGGTGCTGAAGCTTTCTTT
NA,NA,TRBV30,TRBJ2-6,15,CAWSYGRSGANVLTF,TGTGCCTGGAGTTATGGCCGCTCTGGGGCCAACGTCCTGACTTTC
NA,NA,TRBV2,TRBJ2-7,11,CASSEETSKYF,TGTGCCAGCAGTGAAGAGACCTCGAAGTACTTC
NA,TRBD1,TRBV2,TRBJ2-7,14,CASSENRQGPEQYF,TGTGCCAGCAGTGAAAACCGACAGGGTCCCGAGCAGTACTTC
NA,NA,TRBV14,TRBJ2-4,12,CASSRTEHKQYF,TGTGCCAGCAGCCGAACGGAACATAAACAGTACTTC
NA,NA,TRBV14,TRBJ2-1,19,CASSQVVYRDALRDNEQFF,TGTGCCAGCAGCCAAGTTGTTTATAGGGACGCCTTACGTGACAATGAGCAGTTCTTC
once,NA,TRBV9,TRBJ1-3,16,CASSVEGQPSGNTIYF,TGTGCCAGCAGCGTAGAGGGACAACCCTCTGGAAACACCATATATTTT
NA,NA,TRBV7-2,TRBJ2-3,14,CASSLALITDTQYF,TGTGCCAGCAGCTTAGCCCTTATTACAGATACGCAGTATTTT